This T cell receptor (beta chain) was recorded in a study of T cells in localized non-small cell lung cancer. The V and J ends lost 5 bases and 5 bases, in that order; junction bases with no gene match: 4. The CDR3 runs 13 residues. Germline V gives CDR1 WSHSY, CDR2 SAAADI. Using immunoSEQ multiplex PCR, the repertoire was profiled, and TCRdb retains in-frame clones only, with some absent. The sample lists 2,500 to 3,500 clones; about 24% were seen once. Sequenced material: normal lung tissue next to the tumor, taken before any cancer treatment. This TCR was recovered from a man aged 35-75 years with stage III squamous cell lung carcinoma. The rearrangement joins TRBV10-2 to TRBJ1-1; TRBD1 agrees at 8 bases. The CDR3, as DNA: TGCGCCAGCAGTTTTGACAGGGGAACTGAAGCTTTCTTT. Protein: CASSFDRGTEAFF.